The next 9 T cell receptor beta chains were all read from a single sample in a study of blood T cell repertoires in COVID-19. The method was immunoSEQ multiplex PCR; TCRdb's version includes in-frame clones alone and lacks a portion of them. This sample has under 200,000 clones, with 82% found just once. The sequenced material came from PBMCs or T cells enriched from blood (not recorded which). The receptors were gathered from a man aged 55 to 70 who had recovered from COVID-19.

This clone was counted a single time. The chain carries TRBV5-1 and TRBJ2-2; 7 bases are a match to TRBD1. V was pared by 5 bases and J by 6 bases, with 10 bases of the junction left unmatched. Germline V gives CDR1 SGHRS, CDR2 YFSETQ. The CDR3 has 15 residues. CDR3 sequence reads: CASRRTGVIAGELFF. DNA of the CDR3: TGCGCCAGCAGGCGTACAGGGGTTATCGCCGGGGAGCTGTTTTTT. The variable domain in full, completed from reference TRBV5-1 and TRBJ2-2, reads KAGVTQTPRYLIKTRGQQVTLSCSPISGHRSVSWYQQTPGQGLQFLFEYFSETQRNKGNFPGRFSGRQFSNSRSEMNVSTLELGDSALYLCASRRTGVIAGELFFGEGSRLTVL.

This rearrangement joins TRBV28 to TRBJ1-4; unclear D gene. This CDR3 has 15 residues. Between the trimmed V and J ends, which lost 5 bases and 2 bases, there was a span of 12 bases. CDR1 MDHEN and CDR2 SYDVKM come from the germline V gene. CDR3 in amino acids: CASSRGSKTNEKLFF. DNA for the CDR3: TGTGCCAGCAGTCGCGGGAGTAAGACTAATGAAAAACTGTTTTTT.

The gene calls are TRBV7-9 and TRBJ2-5; no firm D call. Germline V gene lookup returns CDR1 SEHNR and CDR2 FQNEAQ (reference sequence). With 1 base removed from V and 1 base from J, the gap between germline ends came to 10 bases. CDR3 length: 15 amino acids. This CDR3 reads CASSLGVAFQETQYF. In nucleotides, the CDR3 is TGTGCCAGCAGCTTAGGTGTAGCCTTCCAAGAGACCCAGTACTTC.

The V and J genes are TRBV10-1 and TRBJ1-2; perhaps TRBD1 as D (5 bases). The CDR3 loop spans 17 amino acids. The V gene's germline CDR1 is WNHNN and CDR2 SYGVQD (reference sequence). V lost 2 bases and J lost 1, with 17 bases in between. CDR3 sequence reads: CASSERRGGKCNYGYTF. The DNA of the CDR3 is TGCGCCAGCAGTGAGAGGAGGGGCGGCAAGTGTAACTATGGCTACACCTTC.

The chain joins TRBV7-9 to TRBJ2-3; 11 positions agree with TRBD2. The CDR3 has 16 residues. After removal of 1 base from V and 0 bases from J, the junction contained 0 bases not matched to a gene. CDR1 and CDR2 (germline): SEHNR, FQNEAQ (reference sequence). This chain's CDR3 is CASSLGLAGSTDTQYF. CDR3 nucleotides: TGTGCCAGCAGCTTAGGACTAGCGGGGAGCACAGATACGCAGTATTTT.

The chain couples TRBV3-1 (or the pseudogene TRBV3-2) to TRBJ1-5; D unclear. This CDR3 is built from 16 residues. With 3 bases removed from V and 0 bases from J, the gap between germline ends came to 12 bases. CDR1 and CDR2 (germline): LGHDT, YNNKEL (reference sequence). The CDR3 sequence is CASSQASGNSNQPQHF. The CDR3 DNA reads TGTGCCAGCAGCCAGGCTTCGGGGAATAGCAATCAGCCCCAGCATTTT.

The chain links TRBV5-1 to TRBJ2-3, with 10 bases lining up with TRBD1. Unmatched junction bases numbered 5, after V lost 3 bases and J lost 4 bases. CDR1 and CDR2 (germline): SGHRS, YFSETQ. CDR3 size: 15 residues. CDR3 coding DNA: TGCGCCAGCAGCTCGTTGGGACAGGGGTCAGATACGCAGTATTTT. Protein product: CASSSLGQGSDTQYF.

The gene calls are TRBV5-1 and TRBJ1-2, with TRBD1 as a possible D gene (6 bases). The germline V gene encodes CDR1 SGHRS and CDR2 YFSETQ. The V end was cut by 1 base, the J end by 4 bases, with 11 bases between. The CDR3 consists of 14 residues. The DNA for the CDR3 is TGCGCCAGCAGCTTGAGGACAGACCCCTATGGCTACACCTTC. This codes for CASSLRTDPYGYTF.

CDR3 nucleotide sequence: TGTGCCAGCAGCTTGGGTTCCGGGGCTGGAAACACCATATATTTT. It yields the protein CASSLGSGAGNTIYF. This chain connects TRBV5-5 to TRBJ1-3; D remains ambiguous. Germline V gene data show CDR1 as SGHKS and CDR2 as YYEKEE (reference sequence). CDR3 length: 15 amino acids. V was trimmed by 0 bases and J by 2 bases, leaving 9 bases between them.